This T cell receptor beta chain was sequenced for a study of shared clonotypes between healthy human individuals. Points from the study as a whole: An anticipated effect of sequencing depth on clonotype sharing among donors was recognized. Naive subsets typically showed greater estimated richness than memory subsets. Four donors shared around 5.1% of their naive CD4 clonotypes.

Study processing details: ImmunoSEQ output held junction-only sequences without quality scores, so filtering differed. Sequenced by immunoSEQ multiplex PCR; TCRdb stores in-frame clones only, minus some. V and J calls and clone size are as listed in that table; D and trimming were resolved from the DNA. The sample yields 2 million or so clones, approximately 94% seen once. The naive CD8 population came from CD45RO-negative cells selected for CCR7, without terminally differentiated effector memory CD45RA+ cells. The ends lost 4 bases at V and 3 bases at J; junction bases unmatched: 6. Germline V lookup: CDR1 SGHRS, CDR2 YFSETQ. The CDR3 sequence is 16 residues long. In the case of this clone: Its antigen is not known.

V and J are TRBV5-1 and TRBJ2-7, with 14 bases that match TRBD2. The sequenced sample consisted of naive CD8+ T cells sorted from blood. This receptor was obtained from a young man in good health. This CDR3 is CASSNPGLAGDYEQYF. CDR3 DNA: TGCGCCAGCAGCAACCCGGGACTAGCGGGAGACTACGAGCAGTACTTC.